These 31 T cell receptor beta chains came from one sample sequenced in a study of T cell responses to AZD1222 COVID-19 vaccine. Assay used: immunoSEQ multiplex PCR; TCRdb lists only in-frame clones, some missing. In the table there are 150,000 or so clones, 92% of which are singletons. The sample was peripheral blood, taken on day 0 of AZD1222 vaccination. The source is an adult in good health.

This clone has just a few counts. The J gene is TRBJ2-6, the V gene TRBV4-2, with a possible D match to TRBD1 (6 bases). The CDR3 totals 16 residues. V dropped 2 bases and J dropped 2 bases, with 10 bases sitting between them. Germline CDR1 is LGHNA and CDR2 is YNFKEQ. The CDR3 here is CASSQKQGTGANVLTF. The CDR3 nucleotides are TGTGCCAGCAGCCAAAAACAGGGAACTGGGGCCAACGTCCTGACTTTC.

The rearrangement joins TRBV18 to TRBJ1-3; D uncertain. Germline CDR1 is KGHSH and CDR2 is LQKENI. The CDR3 runs to 14 residues. Deletions cut 4 bases from V and 0 bases from J, with 7 bases between. CDR3 nucleotides: TGTGCCAGCTCACTCTCTGACTCTGGAAACACCATATATTTT. Its protein product is CASSLSDSGNTIYF.

The rearrangement links TRBV6-5 to TRBJ1-1; D is ambiguous. Germline lookup yields CDR1 MNHEY and CDR2 SVGAGI. The CDR3 runs to 13 residues. Trimming pared 6 bases from V and 2 bases from J, leaving 10 bases between. CDR3 sequence reads: CASRATSNTEAFF. The DNA of the CDR3 is TGTGCCAGCAGAGCCACATCTAACACTGAAGCTTTCTTT.

The rearrangement links TRBV5-8 to TRBJ2-7; 7 bases match TRBD2. The ends lost 7 bases at V and 5 bases at J; junction bases unmatched: 12. The CDR3 is made up of 14 amino acids. Germline CDR1 SGHTS, CDR2 YDEGEE. This chain's CDR3 is CASFGGVTSNEQYF. The CDR3 bases are TGTGCCAGCTTTGGGGGGGTGACCTCGAACGAGCAGTACTTC.

This clone came up once. V usage is TRBV2 and J usage is TRBJ1-2; 10 positions match TRBD1. V trimming: 8 bases; J trimming: 0 bases; junction bases outside the gene matches: 9. Germline lookup yields CDR1 SNHLY and CDR2 FYNNEI. The length of the CDR3 is 16 residues. The CDR3 bases are TGTGCCAGCCTTGGGGACAGGGGCGCCTCTAACTATGGCTACACCTTC. This encodes CASLGDRGASNYGYTF.

The chain joins TRBV5-1 to TRBJ2-7; 8 bases line up with TRBD1. V lost 7 bases, J lost 6 bases, and 6 bases stayed unmatched. The CDR3 spans 12 residues. Looked up from germline, CDR1 is SGHRS and CDR2 is YFSETQ. The CDR3 nucleotides read TGCGCCAGCGGATGGACAGGGTTCGAGCAGTACTTC. Translation gives CASGWTGFEQYF.

With respect to this clone: This same CDR3 is encoded by further DNA sequences in the sample. The V and J genes are TRBV30 and TRBJ1-1; D call uncertain. The CDR3 consists of 13 residues. CDR1 GTSNPN and CDR2 SVGIG come from the germline V gene (reference sequence). V was cut by 0 bases and J by 0 bases, with 5 bases left in between. The CDR3 region is CAWSVGVNTEAFF. CDR3 bases: TGTGCCTGGAGTGTAGGAGTGAACACTGAAGCTTTCTTT.

Turning to this clone: The same CDR3 arises from other DNA sequences in this sample as well. The chain links TRBV12-3 or TRBV12-4 to TRBJ1-2; D is perhaps TRBD1 (5 bases). The CDR3 covers 13 residues. Deletions cut 6 bases from V and 6 bases from J, with 14 bases between. The CDR3: CASSLSGGDGYTF. CDR3 nucleotides: TGTGCCAGCAGCCTTTCGGGGGGGGATGGCTACACCTTC.

V and J are TRBV7-8 and TRBJ2-7, with D maybe TRBD1 (7 bases). The germline CDR1 and CDR2 sequences are SGHVS and FQNEAQ. This CDR3 region has 13 residues. Trimming pared 5 bases from V and 7 bases from J, leaving 15 bases between. The CDR3 is CASSRGAGGEQYF. For the CDR3, the DNA is TGTGCCAGCAGCCGTGGGGCAGGGGGGGAGCAGTACTTC.

The chain is built from TRBV2 and TRBJ2-3; 12 bases map to TRBD2. V shed 4 bases and J 1 base; nucleotides not matched to a gene: 0. CDR3 length equals 15 residues. Germline values: CDR1 SNHLY, CDR2 FYNNEI. CDR3: CASSGLAGGTDTQYF. CDR3 DNA sequence: TGTGCCAGCAGTGGACTAGCGGGGGGCACAGATACGCAGTATTTT.

The chain has TRBV30 and TRBJ1-5, with D maybe TRBD1 (5 bases). This CDR3 has 13 residues. Germline V CDR1 and CDR2: GTSNPN, SVGIG (reference sequence). V was cut by 3 bases and J by 7 bases, with 13 bases left in between. CDR3 in DNA: TGTGCCTGGAGCGACAGTCTTGGACAGCCCCAGCATTTT. It yields the protein CAWSDSLGQPQHF.

The chain has TRBV5-1 and TRBJ2-1; the match to TRBD2 covers 10 bases. The V and J ends lost 3 bases and 8 bases, in that order; junction bases with no gene match: 11. The length of the CDR3 is 16 residues. CDR1 is SGHRS, CDR2 YFSETQ, per germline. Here the CDR3 reads CASSWGPLAGADEQFF. The CDR3 DNA reads TGCGCCAGCAGCTGGGGTCCTCTAGCGGGAGCGGATGAGCAGTTCTTC.

V and J are TRBV30 and TRBJ1-1, with D possibly being TRBD1 (5 bases). Trimming shortened V by 0 bases and J by 8 bases, and 13 bases separated the two germline ends. This CDR3 comprises 13 residues. Germline lookup yields CDR1 GTSNPN and CDR2 SVGIG (reference sequence). CDR3 DNA: TGTGCCTGGAGTGTAAGCAGGGCCTCCGAAGCTTTCTTT. The encoded protein is CAWSVSRASEAFF.

The chain combines TRBV28 with TRBJ1-4, with D perhaps TRBD1 (6 bases). The germline gives CDR1 MDHEN, CDR2 SYDVKM. V gave up 3 bases and J gave up 4 bases, with 9 bases separating them. The CDR3 runs to 14 residues. Here the CDR3 DNA reads TGTGCCAGCAGTTTTATAGGGGGTAATGAAAAACTGTTTTTT. It yields the protein CASSFIGGNEKLFF.

The chain joins TRBV6-2 or TRBV6-3 to TRBJ1-1; 7 nucleotides agree with TRBD1. CDR1 is MNHEY and CDR2 is SVGEGT in the germline V gene. Germline trimming cut 0 bases from V and 6 bases from J; bases unmatched to any gene: 7. The CDR3 loop spans 15 amino acids. In DNA form, the CDR3 reads TGTGCCAGCAGTTACTCGACGGTTACAGGGGCTGAAGCTTTCTTT. It is translated as CASSYSTVTGAEAFF.

This rearrangement joins TRBV7-2 to TRBJ2-1, with TRBD2 matching 12 bases. Germline values: CDR1 SGHTA, CDR2 FQGNSA. The V gene end was trimmed by 5 bases and the J gene end by 0 bases; junction bases not matched to a gene: 5. The length of the CDR3 is 17 residues. CDR3 DNA sequence: TGTGCCAGCAGCCCTAGCGGGGGGGCACACTCCTACAATGAGCAGTTCTTC. This translates into CASSPSGGAHSYNEQFF.

The chain carries TRBV4-3 and TRBJ2-1, with 9 positions matching TRBD2. This CDR3 region has 16 residues. Germline loops: CDR1 LGHNA, CDR2 YSLEER. V trimming: 4 bases; J trimming: 2 bases; junction bases outside the gene matches: 6. CDR3 sequence reads: CASSLLAGRTYNEQFF. CDR3 sequence (DNA): TGCGCCAGCAGCCTCCTAGCGGGACGAACCTACAATGAGCAGTTCTTC.

On this clone: At one boundary the junction diverges from the germline segment, which might be a read error. The rearrangement joins TRBV29-1 to TRBJ2-1, with TRBD1 identical over 7 bases. CDR1 and CDR2 from the germline V gene are SQVTM and ANQGSEA. The CDR3 has 16 amino acids. CDR3 residues: CSVEGPAGQGVNEQFF. In DNA form, the CDR3 reads TGCAGCGTAGAAGGGCCGGCCGGGCAGGGGGTAAATGAGCAGTTCTTC.

The chain links TRBV2 to TRBJ2-7; D is tentatively TRBD1 or TRBD2 (6 bases each). V dropped 3 bases and J dropped 6 bases, with 15 bases sitting between them. From germline, CDR1 is SNHLY and CDR2 FYNNEI. This CDR3 has 14 amino acids. The CDR3 protein is CASSDGGRRGEQYF. The DNA for the CDR3 is TGTGCCAGCAGTGATGGGGGCCGGAGGGGCGAGCAGTACTTC. The whole variable domain, remainder taken from reference TRBV2 and TRBJ2-7, is EPEVTQTPSHQVTQMGQEVILRCVPISNHLYFYWYRQILGQKVEFLVSFYNNEISEKSEIFDDQFSVERPDGSNFTLKIRSTKLEDSAMYFCASSDGGRRGEQYFGPGTRLTVT.

V is TRBV29-1 and J is TRBJ2-7; 9 bases are shared with TRBD2. Germline V gene lookup returns CDR1 SQVTM and CDR2 ANQGSEA. The junction had 5 bases not matched to a gene; V was cut back by 6 bases and J by 2 bases. The CDR3 spans 13 residues. This chain's CDR3 is CSVRLAATYEQYF. The CDR3 DNA sequence: TGCAGCGTCAGACTAGCGGCCACCTACGAGCAGTACTTC.

The CDR3, as DNA: TGTGCCAGTAGTCCGACAGGGGGCGGTACAGATACGCAGTATTTT. As protein: CASSPTGGGTDTQYF. The chain couples TRBV19 to TRBJ2-3; 10 positions agree with TRBD1. The germline gives CDR1 LNHDA, CDR2 SQIVND (reference sequence). The CDR3 spans 15 residues. After removal of 5 bases from V and 3 bases from J, the junction contained 5 bases not matched to a gene. Using reference TRBV19 and TRBJ2-3 for the parts outside the CDR3, the full variable domain is DGGITQSPKYLFRKEGQNVTLSCEQNLNHDAMYWYRQDPGQGLRLIYYSQIVNDFQKGDIAEGYSVSREKKESFPLTVTSAQKNPTAFYLCASSPTGGGTDTQYFGPGTRLTVL.

The chain combines TRBV5-4 with TRBJ2-7; weak D call: TRBD1 (5 bases). The CDR3 sequence is 13 residues long. Per germline, CDR1 SGHNT and CDR2 YYREEE (reference sequence). Trimming stripped 4 bases from V and 6 bases from J, with 14 bases between. The CDR3 here is CASSAAWGSEQYF. CDR3 coding DNA: TGTGCCAGCAGCGCCGCCTGGGGCTCCGAGCAGTACTTC.

This clone was recorded only once. DNA of the CDR3: TGTGCCAGCAGCTTATCCCGTTATCAGCCCCAGCATTTT. Translating it yields CASSLSRYQPQHF. J is TRBJ1-5 and V is TRBV7-8; D not resolved. The CDR3 spans 13 residues. CDR1 and CDR2 from the germline V gene are SGHVS and FQNEAQ. The V end was cut by 2 bases, the J end by 5 bases, with 7 bases between.

The chain is built from TRBV6-5 and TRBJ1-1, with D possibly matching TRBD1 (6 bases). The germline V gene encodes CDR1 MNHEY and CDR2 SVGAGI. V was clipped by 5 bases and J by 2 bases, with 15 bases between them. The CDR3 sequence is 15 residues long. In DNA form, the CDR3 reads TGTGCCAGCAGTCCCCGTCAGGGGATAAACACTGAAGCTTTCTTT. The encoded protein is CASSPRQGINTEAFF.

The chain joins TRBV7-9 to TRBJ1-2; D remains unclear. The CDR3 is 13 residues long. V was pared by 7 bases and J by 8 bases, with 17 bases between. Germline V lookup: CDR1 SEHNR, CDR2 FQNEAQ (reference sequence). CDR3 loop: CASNPNPVEGYTF. In nucleotides, the CDR3 is TGTGCCAGCAACCCGAACCCGGTAGAAGGCTACACCTTC.

The rearrangement joins TRBV9 to TRBJ2-3; TRBD1 might be the D (6 bases). CDR1 is SGDLS, CDR2 YYNGEE, per germline. V shed 1 base and J shed 1 base, with 16 bases lying between them. This CDR3 region has 17 residues. The CDR3 DNA follows: TGTGCCAGCAGCGTACTCTCAGGGGAAGACGGCACAGATACGCAGTATTTT. This sequence encodes CASSVLSGEDGTDTQYF.

The rearrangement links TRBV3-1 (or the pseudogene TRBV3-2) to TRBJ1-2; 9 nucleotides agree with TRBD1. The CDR3 contains 15 residues. CDR1 is LGHDT, CDR2 YNNKEL, per germline (reference sequence). V shed 4 bases, J shed 2 bases, and the junction held 5 bases outside the gene matches. CDR3 sequence reads: CASSLADRGNYGYTF. CDR3 in DNA: TGTGCCAGCAGCCTTGCGGACAGGGGAAACTATGGCTACACCTTC.

The chain employs TRBV10-2 and TRBJ2-1; 7 nucleotides agree with TRBD2. The CDR3 has 16 amino acids. From germline, CDR1 is WSHSY and CDR2 SAAADI. Trimming took 6 bases from V and 0 from J; bases not matched to a gene: 8. In DNA form, the CDR3 reads TGCGCCAGCAGAGCGCCCGCGGGGGACTCCTACAATGAGCAGTTCTTC. This codes for CASRAPAGDSYNEQFF.

J is TRBJ2-1 and V is TRBV5-4; 8 bases are shared with TRBD2. Trimming at V came to 4 bases and at J to 4 bases, leaving 16 bases not matched to a gene. CDR3 size: 18 residues. Germline lookup yields CDR1 SGHNT and CDR2 YYREEE (reference sequence). This CDR3 reads CASSPLGTPGGGYNEQFF. The CDR3 coding sequence is TGTGCCAGCAGCCCCCTGGGGACTCCGGGAGGGGGGTACAATGAGCAGTTCTTC.

This clone occurred a few times. The chain uses TRBV6-4 and TRBJ2-1; D is perhaps TRBD2 (6 bases). Trimming took off 6 bases at V and 10 bases at J, with 19 bases between the two ends. This CDR3 has 14 amino acids. Germline CDR1 and CDR2: MRHNA and SNTAGT. This CDR3 reads CASSVGEEGSEQFF. CDR3 nucleotide sequence: TGTGCCAGCAGCGTGGGGGAGGAGGGAAGCGAGCAGTTCTTC.

The chain recombines TRBV5-4 with TRBJ2-1, with a tentative D call TRBD2 (6 bases). V shed 4 bases and J shed 4 bases, with 15 bases lying between them. This CDR3 is built from 15 residues. The germline CDR1 and CDR2 sequences are SGHNT and YYREEE (reference sequence). The CDR3 DNA is TGTGCCAGCAGCCGAGTAGCGGACCCTTACAATGAGCAGTTCTTC. The encoded protein is CASSRVADPYNEQFF. Variable domain in full (rest from reference TRBV5-4 and TRBJ2-1): ETGVTQSPTHLIKTRGQQVTLRCSSQSGHNTVSWYQQALGQGPQFIFQYYREEENGRGNFPPRFSGLQFPNYSSELNVNALELDDSALYLCASSRVADPYNEQFFGPGTRLTVL.